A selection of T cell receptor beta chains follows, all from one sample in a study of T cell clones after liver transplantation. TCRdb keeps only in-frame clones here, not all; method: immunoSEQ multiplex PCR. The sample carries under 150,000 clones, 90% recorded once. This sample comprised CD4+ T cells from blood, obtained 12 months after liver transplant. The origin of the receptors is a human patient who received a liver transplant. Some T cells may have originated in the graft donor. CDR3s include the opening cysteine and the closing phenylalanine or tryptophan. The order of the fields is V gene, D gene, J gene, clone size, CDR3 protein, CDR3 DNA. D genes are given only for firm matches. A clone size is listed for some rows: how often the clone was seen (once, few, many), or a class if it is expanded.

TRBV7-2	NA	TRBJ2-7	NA	CASSLGGGGYSYEQYF	TGTGCCAGCAGCTTAGGAGGCGGAGGCTACTCCTACGAGCAGTACTTC
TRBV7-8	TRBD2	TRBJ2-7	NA	CASSPGLAGVRYEQYF	TGTGCCAGCAGCCCCGGACTAGCGGGAGTACGCTACGAGCAGTACTTC
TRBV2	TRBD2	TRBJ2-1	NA	CASSASGRATEQFF	TGTGCCAGCAGTGCTAGCGGGAGGGCCACTGAGCAGTTCTTC
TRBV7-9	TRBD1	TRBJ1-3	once	CASSRLGQSGNTIYF	TGTGCCAGCAGCCGCTTGGGACAGTCTGGAAACACCATATATTTT
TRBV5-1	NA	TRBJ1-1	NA	CASSSSGTTNTEAFF	TGCGCCAGCAGCTCCTCCGGGACCACGAACACTGAAGCTTTCTTT
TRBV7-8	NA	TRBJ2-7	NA	CASSLSPPGGTTNYEQYF	TGTGCCAGCAGCTTATCCCCCCCTGGGGGTACCACAAACTACGAGCAGTACTTC
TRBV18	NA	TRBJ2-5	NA	CASSRLEETQYF	TGTGCCAGCTCAAGACTAGAAGAGACCCAGTACTTC
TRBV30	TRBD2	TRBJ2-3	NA	CAWSVRSGSGSDTQYF	TGTGCCTGGAGTGTACGGAGCGGGAGTGGGTCAGATACGCAGTATTTT
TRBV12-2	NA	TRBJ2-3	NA	CASRLVPTSGRGSDTQYF	TGTGCAAGTCGCTTAGTCCCCACTAGCGGGAGGGGGTCAGATACGCAGTATTTT
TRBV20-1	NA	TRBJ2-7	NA	CSAGDYEQYF	TGCAGTGCTGGCGACTACGAGCAGTACTTC
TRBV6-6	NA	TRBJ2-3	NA	CASSYTARGDTQYF	TGTGCCAGCAGTTACACAGCAAGAGGGGATACGCAGTATTTT
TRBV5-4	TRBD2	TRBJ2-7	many	CASSPGTTNRGSYEQYF	TGTGCCAGCAGCCCCGGGACTACCAACCGGGGCTCCTACGAGCAGTACTTC
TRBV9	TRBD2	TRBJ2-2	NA	CASSVAAGRAGELFF	TGTGCCAGCAGCGTAGCGGCAGGGAGGGCCGGGGAGCTGTTTTTT
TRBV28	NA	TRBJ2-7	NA	CASSFQGGSYEQYF	TGTGCCAGCAGCTTCCAGGGGGGGTCCTACGAGCAGTACTTC
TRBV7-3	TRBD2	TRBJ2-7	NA	CASSLGAGYPSEQYF	TGTGCCAGCAGCTTAGGAGCGGGATACCCCAGCGAGCAGTACTTC
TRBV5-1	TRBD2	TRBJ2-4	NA	CASSLRAGGGENIQYF	TGCGCCAGCAGCTTACGTGCGGGGGGCGGCGAAAACATTCAGTACTTC
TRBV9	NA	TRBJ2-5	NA	CASSVGRGQETQYF	TGTGCCAGCAGCGTAGGGAGGGGACAAGAGACCCAGTACTTC
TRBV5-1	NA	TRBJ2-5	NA	CASSLGGVQETQYF	TGCGCCAGCAGCTTGGGCGGGGTTCAAGAGACCCAGTACTTC
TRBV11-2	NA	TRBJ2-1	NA	CASSLQGSSYNEQFF	TGTGCCAGCAGCTTGCAGGGAAGCTCCTACAATGAGCAGTTCTTC
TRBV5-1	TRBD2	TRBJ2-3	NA	CASSLGLAGGSADTQYF	TGCGCCAGCAGCTTGGGACTAGCGGGAGGGAGCGCAGATACGCAGTATTTT
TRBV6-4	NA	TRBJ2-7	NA	CASSEDGGEQYF	TGTGCCAGCAGTGAGGATGGTGGGGAGCAGTACTTC
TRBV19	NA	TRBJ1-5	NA	CASSLTGNQPQHF	TGTGCCAGTAGCCTAACTGGCAATCAGCCCCAGCATTTT
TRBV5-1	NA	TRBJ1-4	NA	CASSLAGPDTIEKLFF	TGCGCCAGCAGCTTGGCCGGACCCGACACGATTGAAAAACTGTTTTTT